This is a list of T cell receptor beta chains from one sample in a study of blood T cell repertoires in COVID-19. The protocol was immunoSEQ multiplex PCR, while the TCRdb copy is restricted to in-frame clones and leaves out a portion. The sample shows 150,000 or so clones, roughly 83% of them seen only once. The sequenced sample was peripheral blood. The receptors shown here come from a woman aged 55-70 years with COVID-19, enrolled during active disease. Each CDR3 is given with its conserved first and last residue. A D gene is named only where the DNA matches it firmly. Rows give clone size only sometimes, using once, few, many, or a class for an expanded clone.

>TRBV18|NA|TRBJ1-5|NA
TGTGCCAGCTCCCGAACGGAGGGTCAGCCCCAGCATTTT
CASSRTEGQPQHF
>TRBV19|NA|TRBJ1-5|TRBD1
TGTGCCAGTACGGACAGGAGGAGCAATCAGCCCCAGCATTTT
CASTDRRSNQPQHF
>TRBV5-1|NA|TRBJ1-6|NA
TGCGCCAGCAGCTTGCCCGGGGTTGTTAATTCACCCCTCCACTTT
CASSLPGVVNSPLHF
>TRBV5-6|NA|TRBJ1-3|NA
TGTGCCAGCAGCTTGGTAGCGGGATCCAACGGAAACACCATATATTTT
CASSLVAGSNGNTIYF
>TRBV3-1/TRBV3-2|NA|TRBJ2-7|NA
TGTGCCAGCAGCCTTGGACAAAACTCCTACGAGCAGTACTTC
CASSLGQNSYEQYF
>TRBV5-5|NA|TRBJ1-5|NA
TGTGCCAGCAGCTTCGGGATCGGTAATCAGCCCCAGCATTTT
CASSFGIGNQPQHF
>TRBV3-1/TRBV3-2|NA|TRBJ1-1|TRBD1
TGTGCCAGCAGCCAAAACAGGGGGAAGAACACTGAAGCTTTCTTT
CASSQNRGKNTEAFF
>TRBV5-1|NA|TRBJ1-1|NA
TGCGCCAGCAGCTTGATGGCGGACTCTGGAGCTTTCTTT
CASSLMADSGAFF
>TRBV11-2|NA|TRBJ2-5|TRBD1
TGTGCCAGCAGCTCGCAACAGGGGACCCAAGAGACCCAGTACTTC
CASSSQQGTQETQYF
>TRBV3-1/TRBV3-2|NA|TRBJ2-3|NA
TGTGCCAGCAGCCAAGACCTTCGCACAGATACGCAGTATTTT
CASSQDLRTDTQYF
>TRBV9|NA|TRBJ2-1|TRBD2
TGTGCCAGCAGCGTAAGCGGGGGGCCCTACAATGAGCAGTTCTTC
CASSVSGGPYNEQFF
>TRBV30|NA|TRBJ1-5|NA
TGTGCCTGGAGTGAGGACAACCTCAATCAGCCCCAGCATTTT
CAWSEDNLNQPQHF
>TRBV7-9|few|TRBJ2-1|NA
TGTGCCAGCAGCTTATCAACAGGGCGGTCCTACAATGAGCAGTTCTTC
CASSLSTGRSYNEQFF
>TRBV24-1|NA|TRBJ2-5|NA
TGTGCCACCAGTGATCCGCGGACAAACCAAGAGACCCAGTACTTC
CATSDPRTNQETQYF
>TRBV6-2/TRBV6-3|NA|TRBJ1-5|NA
TGTGCCAGCAGTAGGATCAGCGATCAGCCCCAGCATTTT
CASSRISDQPQHF
>TRBV5-1|NA|TRBJ1-1|TRBD1
TGCGCCAGCAGCTTGGAGGGGACAGCAAACACTGAAGCTTTCTTT
CASSLEGTANTEAFF
>TRBV5-1|once|TRBJ1-3|NA
TGCGCCAGCAGCGTCGCGGGAAACACCATATATTTT
CASSVAGNTIYF
>TRBV6-2/TRBV6-3|NA|TRBJ1-5|TRBD1
TGTGCCAGCAGCCCCGGGACAGGGAGTCAGCCCCAGCATTTT
CASSPGTGSQPQHF
>TRBV24-1|NA|TRBJ1-2|TRBD1
TGTGCCACCAGTGATTCGACGCTCCCGGGACAGGGTGGTGGCTACACCTTC
CATSDSTLPGQGGGYTF
>TRBV19|NA|TRBJ2-7|TRBD2
TGTGCCAGTAGTAACGTGGGACTAGCGTACGAGCAGTACTTC
CASSNVGLAYEQYF
>TRBV5-1|NA|TRBJ1-4|NA
TGCGCCAGCAGCTTGGGTGGAGAGGGTAAAAAACTGTTTTTT
CASSLGGEGKKLFF
>TRBV7-8|NA|TRBJ1-5|NA
TGTGCCAGCAGCTTAGCAGAGCATCAGCCCCAGCATTTT
CASSLAEHQPQHF
>TRBV12-5|NA|TRBJ1-1|TRBD1
TGTGCTAGTGGTTTCTTCTTGACAGGGACGAACACTGAAGCTTTCTTT
CASGFFLTGTNTEAFF
>TRBV7-2|NA|TRBJ1-2|NA
TGTGCCAGCAGCTCAGGGTCGTTTGAGGCCTTTCGCACCTTC
CASSSGSFEAFRTF
>TRBV4-1|few|TRBJ2-7|TRBD2
TGCGCCAGCAGCCGCGCGGGGACTAGCGGTGCCTACGAGCAGTACTTC
CASSRAGTSGAYEQYF
>TRBV19|NA|TRBJ1-5|NA
TGTGCCAGTAGTGGACCAGGGTTTCAACAGCCCCAGCATTTT
CASSGPGFQQPQHF
>TRBV7-9|NA|TRBJ2-3|NA
TGTGCCAGCAGCTTAGGTAGAGATACGCAGTATTTT
CASSLGRDTQYF
>TRBV14|NA|TRBJ1-1|NA
TGTGCCAGCAGCCACCCAGGGTATGAAGCTTTCTTT
CASSHPGYEAFF
>TRBV9|NA|TRBJ1-1|NA
TGTGCCAGCGCGCGGAACACTGAAGCTTTCTTT
CASARNTEAFF